This is a list of T cell receptor beta chains from one sample in a study of regulatory T cells in long-lasting Graves disease. TCRdb analysed the multiplex PCR reads with MiXCR anew, one entry per CDR3 protein. The sample has about 660,000 distinct CDR3 sequences; 30% are singletons. This specimen consisted of peripheral blood mononuclear cells (PBMCs), obtained when the disease was refractory, from a patient treated with antithyroid drugs. These receptors were collected from a female donor with Graves disease. Each CDR3 is given with its conserved first and last residue. The D gene is left open where the match is weak. Size tells how often a clone was seen (once, few, many) or the class of an expanded clone, and some rows leave it out.

>-|TRBJ2-7|TRBV7-3|TRBD2
CASSLILLAGNSYEQYF
TGTGCCAGCAGCTTAATCCTACTAGCGGGGAACTCCTACGAGCAGTACTTC
>-|TRBJ2-7|TRBV2|-
CASSGGVGGEQYF
TGTGCCAGCAGTGGGGGGGTGGGTGGCGAGCAGTACTTC
>-|TRBJ2-7|TRBV19|TRBD2
CASSKAGGSYEQYF
TGTGCCAGTAGTAAAGCGGGAGGCTCCTACGAGCAGTACTTC
>many|TRBJ1-6|TRBV20-1|-
CSASTTGVDSPLHF
TGCAGTGCTTCCACGACAGGAGTGGACTCACCCCTCCACTTT
>-|TRBJ2-2|TRBV18|-
CASSPPLKGTAGELFF
TGTGCCAGCTCACCACCGCTGAAGGGTACGGCCGGGGAGCTGTTTTTT
>-|TRBJ1-5|TRBV28|TRBD1
CASRTDRAWGNQPQHF
TGTGCCAGCAGAACCGACAGGGCATGGGGCAATCAGCCCCAGCATTTT
>once|TRBJ1-6|TRBV13|-
CASSLRSMINSPLHF
TGTGCCAGCAGCTTAAGGTCAATGATTAATTCACCCCTCCACTTT
>many|TRBJ1-4|TRBV12-3/TRBV12-4|-
CASSRDMYGEKLFF
TGTGCCAGCAGTCGGGACATGTATGGTGAAAAACTGTTTTTT
>-|TRBJ2-5|TRBV6-1|TRBD1
CASSPGQGEGQETQYF
TGTGCCAGCAGTCCGGGACAGGGCGAGGGGCAAGAGACCCAGTACTTC
>many|TRBJ2-5|TRBV18|-
CASSPRVETQYF
TGTGCCAGCTCTCCCAGGGTGGAGACCCAGTACTTC
>many|TRBJ1-1|TRBV12-3/TRBV12-4|-
CASSSPKIQGSTEAFF
TGTGCCAGCAGTTCTCCGAAAATACAGGGCAGCACTGAAGCTTTCTTT
>few|TRBJ1-1|TRBV9|-
CASSVASGGPTEAFF
TGTGCCAGCAGCGTAGCTTCCGGGGGTCCCACTGAAGCTTTCTTT
>-|TRBJ2-1|TRBV5-4|-
CTSSSPIVGEQFF
TGTACCAGCAGCTCACCGATAGTGGGGGAGCAGTTCTTC
>-|TRBJ2-7|TRBV20-1|-
CSARIQGSYEQYF
TGCAGTGCGCGTATACAGGGATCCTACGAGCAGTACTTC
>few|TRBJ1-6|TRBV7-6|-
CASRGFDSSPLHF
TGTGCCAGCAGAGGATTCGACAGTTCACCCCTCCACTTT
>few|TRBJ1-6|TRBV20-1|-
CSAKSVGNSPLHF
TGCAGTGCTAAATCTGTCGGCAATTCACCCCTCCACTTT
>-|TRBJ2-7|TRBV11-2|TRBD1
CASSRGQPSSYEQYF
TGTGCCAGCAGCAGGGGACAGCCGAGCTCCTACGAGCAGTACTTC
>many|TRBJ2-7|TRBV6-1|TRBD2
CASSGRTSGNYEQYF
TGTGCCAGCAGTGGGCGGACTAGCGGGAACTACGAGCAGTACTTC
>few|TRBJ1-4|TRBV6-1|TRBD1
CASRPRQGREKLFF
TGTGCCAGCAGACCCCGACAGGGGCGTGAAAAACTGTTTTTT
>-|TRBJ1-5|TRBV20-1|-
CSAGTNNQPQHF
TGCAGTGCTGGCACTAACAATCAGCCCCAGCATTTT
>many|TRBJ1-2|TRBV28|-
CASSFGRVDYGYTF
TGTGCCAGCAGTTTTGGGCGTGTCGACTATGGCTACACCTTC
>few|TRBJ1-1|TRBV7-9|-
CASSPVVRVTEAFF
TGTGCCAGCAGCCCGGTGGTGAGAGTCACTGAAGCTTTCTTT
>-|TRBJ1-1|TRBV6-2/TRBV6-3|-
CASTEIGLGMNTKAFF
TGTGCCAGCACTGAAATAGGCTTAGGAATGAACACTAAAGCTTTCTTT
>few|TRBJ1-2|TRBV20-1|TRBD1
CSARDRGTDYGYTF
TGCAGTGCTAGGGACAGGGGCACTGACTATGGCTACACCTTC
>-|TRBJ2-5|TRBV2|-
CASSEGQTQYF
TGTGCCAGCAGTGAGGGGCAGACCCAGTACTTC
>few|TRBJ1-2|TRBV3-1|-
CASSQSVLKNGYTF
TGTGCCAGCAGCCAAAGTGTATTGAAGAATGGCTACACCTTC
>few|TRBJ2-7|TRBV6-1|-
CASSENWAYEQYF
TGTGCCAGCAGTGAAAATTGGGCCTACGAGCAGTACTTC
>-|TRBJ1-2|TRBV28|TRBD1
CASTTRDRGGYTF
TGTGCCAGCACCACCCGGGACAGGGGAGGCTACACCTTC
>-|TRBJ1-2|TRBV6-5|-
CASSSQQGTNYGYTF
TGTGCCAGCAGTTCCCAACAGGGTACTAACTATGGCTACACCTTC
>few|TRBJ1-2|TRBV6-5|-
CASSYSNGNYGYTF
TGTGCCAGCAGTTACTCGAACGGTAACTATGGCTACACCTTC
>many|TRBJ1-1|TRBV7-8|-
CASSFGVDTEAFF
TGTGCCAGCAGCTTTGGGGTGGACACTGAAGCTTTCTTT
>-|TRBJ2-2|TRBV4-2|-
CASSQGVTNTGELFF
TGTGCCAGCAGCCAAGGGGTAACGAACACCGGGGAGCTGTTTTTT
>-|TRBJ2-1|TRBV7-9|TRBD1
CASSYSGQGVNNEQFF
TGTGCCAGCAGCTATAGCGGACAGGGGGTAAACAATGAGCAGTTCTTC
>-|TRBJ1-2|TRBV18|-
CASSPPEGGYTF
TGTGCCAGCTCACCACCTGAGGGTGGCTACACCTTC
>-|TRBJ1-1|TRBV6-2/TRBV6-3|-
CASSYLSGRGYTEAFF
TGTGCCAGCAGTTATTTGTCGGGCAGGGGATACACTGAAGCTTTCTTT
>few|TRBJ1-2|TRBV3-1|TRBD1
CASSPWEGAFYGYTF
TGTGCCAGCAGCCCGTGGGAGGGGGCTTTCTATGGCTACACCTTC
>-|TRBJ1-6|TRBV30|-
CAWRKTGQSPLHF
TGTGCCTGGAGGAAGACAGGTCAATCACCCCTCCACTTT
>-|TRBJ1-1|TRBV6-2/TRBV6-3|-
CAGSYSWALDTEAFF
TGTGCCGGCAGTTACTCGTGGGCTTTAGACACTGAAGCTTTCTTT
>many|TRBJ1-2|TRBV28|TRBD1
CASRKSGQSYGYTF
TGTGCCAGCAGAAAGTCGGGACAGAGTTACGGCTACACCTTC
>-|TRBJ1-2|TRBV29-1|-
CSVEKQGFGGYTF
TGCAGCGTTGAAAAACAGGGCTTCGGAGGCTACACCTTC
>many|TRBJ1-1|TRBV11-2|TRBD1
CASSPRQGVPWDTEAFF
TGTGCCAGCAGCCCTAGACAGGGGGTCCCTTGGGACACTGAAGCTTTCTTT
>few|TRBJ2-2|TRBV2|-
CASSGRSRGTGELFF
TGTGCCAGCAGTGGGCGGAGCCGAGGAACCGGGGAGCTGTTTTTT
>-|TRBJ2-7|TRBV9|TRBD2
CASSVGLAGGVNEQYF
TGTGCCAGCAGCGTAGGACTAGCGGGAGGGGTAAACGAGCAGTACTTC
>few|TRBJ2-6|TRBV6-1|-
CASSPRTSANVLTF
TGTGCCAGCAGCCCAAGGACGTCTGCCAACGTCCTGACTTTC
>few|TRBJ1-2|TRBV5-1|-
CASSLGTEYYGYTF
TGCGCCAGCAGCTTGGGCACGGAGTACTATGGCTACACCTTC
>few|TRBJ1-5|TRBV6-1|-
CASSGGRGFVGNQPQHF
TGTGCCAGCAGTGGGGGACGGGGTTTTGTGGGCAATCAGCCCCAGCATTTT
>few|TRBJ1-1|TRBV20-1|-
CSAGRPRVGTEAFF
TGCAGTGCTGGGAGGCCACGGGTGGGCACTGAAGCTTTCTTT
>-|TRBJ2-7|TRBV7-8|TRBD1
CASSPTERTGVFFGSYEQYF
TGTGCCAGCAGCCCTACCGAGCGGACAGGGGTTTTCTTCGGCTCCTACGAGCAGTACTTC
>-|TRBJ1-1|TRBV11-3|-
CASREREVTEAFF
TGTGCCAGCCGCGAGAGGGAGGTCACTGAAGCTTTCTTT
>-|TRBJ1-1|TRBV3-1|-
CASSRARGGTEAFF
TGTGCCAGCAGCCGAGCAAGGGGTGGGACTGAAGCTTTCTTT
>many|TRBJ2-5|TRBV20-1|TRBD2
CSARGLAGVETQYF
TGCAGTGCTAGAGGCCTAGCGGGAGTGGAGACCCAGTACTTC
>many|TRBJ1-1|TRBV12-3/TRBV12-4|-
CASSLGSGMNTEAFF
TGTGCCAGCAGTTTAGGATCGGGAATGAACACTGAAGCTTTCTTT
>few|TRBJ1-2|TRBV10-2|-
CASSLIPNYGYTF
TGCGCCAGCAGCCTCATCCCTAACTATGGCTACACCTTC
>-|TRBJ2-7|TRBV27|TRBD1
CASSLGTGFPEQYF
TGTGCCAGCAGTTTAGGGACAGGGTTCCCCGAGCAGTACTTC
>-|TRBJ1-2|TRBV29-1|-
CSVRPGGTIGYTF
TGCAGCGTTCGCCCCGGTGGGACCATTGGCTACACCTTC
>few|TRBJ1-6|TRBV2|-
CASSPSPDSPLHF
TGTGCCAGCAGTCCCTCCCCGGATTCACCCCTCCACTTT
>few|TRBJ2-7|TRBV12-3/TRBV12-4|-
CASRGNGQTYEQYF
TGTGCCAGCAGGGGGAACGGACAGACCTACGAGCAGTACTTC